These T cell receptor beta chains were read from a single sample in a study of T cell responses to AZD1222 COVID-19 vaccine. The protocol was immunoSEQ multiplex PCR, while the TCRdb copy is restricted to in-frame clones and leaves out a portion. The sample consists of 90,000 to 150,000 clones, 87% of them appearing once. The material sequenced was peripheral blood, taken 28 days after the second AZD1222 dose. These receptors all stem from an adult who received the AZD1222 COVID-19 vaccine. CDR3s include the opening cysteine and the closing phenylalanine or tryptophan. Fields, in order: clone size, V gene, J gene, D gene, CDR3 protein, CDR3 DNA. A D gene is named only where the DNA matches it firmly. Not every row has a clone size; where given, it reads once, few, many or a size class.

abundance: -; v_gene: TRBV11-2; j_gene: TRBJ1-4; d_gene: TRBD1; CDR3aa: CASSLGDRLREKLFF; CDR3nt: TGTGCCAGCAGCTTAGGGGACAGGTTGAGGGAAAAACTGTTTTTT
abundance: -; v_gene: TRBV11-2; j_gene: TRBJ1-6; d_gene: -; CDR3aa: CASSSLAGWSPLHF; CDR3nt: TGTGCCAGCAGCTCATTGGCCGGGTGGTCACCCCTCCACTTT
abundance: -; v_gene: TRBV15; j_gene: TRBJ2-2; d_gene: TRBD1; CDR3aa: CATSRGPGGRGGELFF; CDR3nt: TGTGCCACCAGCAGAGGACCAGGGGGCCGGGGCGGGGAGCTGTTTTTT
abundance: once; v_gene: TRBV14; j_gene: TRBJ2-3; d_gene: -; CDR3aa: CASSHWTANTQYF; CDR3nt: TGTGCCAGCAGCCATTGGACAGCTAATACGCAGTATTTT
abundance: -; v_gene: TRBV2; j_gene: TRBJ2-5; d_gene: -; CDR3aa: CASSKIGAGEETQYF; CDR3nt: TGTGCCAGCAGCAAAATTGGGGCAGGAGAAGAGACCCAGTACTTC
abundance: -; v_gene: TRBV27; j_gene: TRBJ2-7; d_gene: -; CDR3aa: CASSLFSGGYEQYF; CDR3nt: TGTGCCAGCAGTTTATTTAGTGGGGGCTACGAGCAGTACTTC
abundance: -; v_gene: TRBV30; j_gene: TRBJ1-1; d_gene: -; CDR3aa: CAWLQNFDSRGAFF; CDR3nt: TGTGCCTGGCTCCAGAACTTCGACTCCCGGGGAGCTTTCTTT
abundance: -; v_gene: TRBV6-6; j_gene: TRBJ1-1; d_gene: -; CDR3aa: CASILGGPNTEAFF; CDR3nt: TGTGCCAGCATTCTCGGGGGGCCGAACACTGAAGCTTTCTTT
abundance: -; v_gene: TRBV11-2; j_gene: TRBJ2-7; d_gene: TRBD1; CDR3aa: CASSTDRGDEQYF; CDR3nt: TGTGCCAGCAGCACGGACAGGGGAGACGAGCAGTACTTC
abundance: -; v_gene: TRBV1; j_gene: TRBJ1-3; d_gene: -; CDR3aa: CTSSQDSDSGNTIYF; CDR3nt: TGCACCAGCAGCCAAGATTCGGACTCTGGAAACACCATATATTTT
abundance: -; v_gene: TRBV3-1/TRBV3-2; j_gene: TRBJ2-1; d_gene: TRBD2; CDR3aa: CASSLDRGGLMYNEQFF; CDR3nt: TGTGCCAGCAGCCTCGACCGGGGGGGCCTTATGTACAATGAGCAGTTCTTC
abundance: -; v_gene: TRBV3-1/TRBV3-2; j_gene: TRBJ2-2; d_gene: TRBD1; CDR3aa: CASSQAGWTGNQNWTGELFF; CDR3nt: TGTGCCAGCAGCCAAGCCGGATGGACAGGGAATCAAAATTGGACCGGGGAGCTGTTTTTT
abundance: -; v_gene: TRBV4-1; j_gene: TRBJ1-3; d_gene: -; CDR3aa: CASSQEGTPSSGNTIYF; CDR3nt: TGCGCCAGCAGCCAGGAAGGGACTCCTAGCTCTGGAAACACCATATATTTT
abundance: -; v_gene: TRBV7-2; j_gene: TRBJ1-5; d_gene: -; CDR3aa: CASSLERLGGNQPQHF; CDR3nt: TGTGCCAGCAGCTTAGAAAGGTTGGGGGGGAATCAGCCCCAGCATTTT
abundance: few; v_gene: TRBV30; j_gene: TRBJ1-4; d_gene: -; CDR3aa: CAWNRDGEKLFF; CDR3nt: TGTGCCTGGAACAGGGACGGTGAAAAACTGTTTTTT
abundance: -; v_gene: TRBV5-1; j_gene: TRBJ2-2; d_gene: -; CDR3aa: CASSLGPATMELFF; CDR3nt: TGCGCCAGCAGCTTGGGGCCCGCCACTATGGAGCTGTTTTTT
abundance: -; v_gene: TRBV6-2/TRBV6-3; j_gene: TRBJ1-5; d_gene: TRBD1; CDR3aa: CASSSGGGNQPQHF; CDR3nt: TGTGCCAGCAGTTCAGGGGGCGGCAATCAGCCCCAGCATTTT
abundance: -; v_gene: TRBV28; j_gene: TRBJ1-4; d_gene: TRBD1; CDR3aa: CASSIRQGGEKLFF; CDR3nt: TGTGCCAGCAGTATACGACAGGGAGGTGAAAAACTGTTTTTT
abundance: once; v_gene: TRBV2; j_gene: TRBJ1-2; d_gene: TRBD1; CDR3aa: CASSRATGGEYYGYTF; CDR3nt: TGTGCCAGCAGTCGCGCGACAGGGGGCGAGTACTATGGCTACACCTTC
abundance: -; v_gene: TRBV7-2; j_gene: TRBJ1-1; d_gene: -; CDR3aa: CASSLAGVGNTEAFF; CDR3nt: TGTGCCAGCAGCTTAGCGGGGGTGGGGAACACTGAAGCTTTCTTT
abundance: -; v_gene: TRBV2; j_gene: TRBJ1-1; d_gene: -; CDR3aa: CASGQSREAFF; CDR3nt: TGTGCCAGCGGACAGTCTAGGGAAGCTTTCTTT
abundance: -; v_gene: TRBV4-1; j_gene: TRBJ1-1; d_gene: -; CDR3aa: CASSQDNSGNTEAFF; CDR3nt: TGCGCCAGCAGCCAAGATAACAGCGGTAACACTGAAGCTTTCTTT
abundance: -; v_gene: TRBV27; j_gene: TRBJ1-2; d_gene: -; CDR3aa: CASSWSGALGYTF; CDR3nt: TGTGCCAGCAGTTGGTCGGGGGCACTCGGCTACACCTTC
abundance: few; v_gene: TRBV7-2; j_gene: TRBJ1-1; d_gene: -; CDR3aa: CASSTTGSTEAFF; CDR3nt: TGTGCCAGCAGCACAACAGGTTCCACTGAAGCTTTCTTT
abundance: -; v_gene: TRBV6-6; j_gene: TRBJ2-6; d_gene: TRBD1; CDR3aa: CASSRTGGGANVLTF; CDR3nt: TGTGCCAGCAGTCGAACAGGGGGTGGGGCCAACGTCCTGACTTTC
abundance: -; v_gene: TRBV7-3; j_gene: TRBJ2-2; d_gene: -; CDR3aa: CASSSNTGELFF; CDR3nt: TGTGCCAGCAGCTCGAACACCGGGGAGCTGTTTTTT
abundance: -; v_gene: TRBV5-1; j_gene: TRBJ2-7; d_gene: -; CDR3aa: CASSALNEQYF; CDR3nt: TGCGCCAGCAGCGCTCTCAACGAGCAGTACTTC
abundance: few; v_gene: TRBV5-1; j_gene: TRBJ1-1; d_gene: -; CDR3aa: CASSLVRENTEAFF; CDR3nt: TGCGCCAGCAGCTTGGTAAGGGAGAACACTGAAGCTTTCTTT
abundance: -; v_gene: TRBV7-2; j_gene: TRBJ1-6; d_gene: -; CDR3aa: CASSLVPGSSYNSPLHF; CDR3nt: TGTGCCAGCAGCTTGGTTCCAGGAAGCTCCTATAATTCACCCCTCCACTTT
abundance: -; v_gene: TRBV14; j_gene: TRBJ1-4; d_gene: -; CDR3aa: CASSQETGNEKLFF; CDR3nt: TGTGCCAGCAGCCAAGAAACAGGGAATGAAAAACTGTTTTTT
abundance: -; v_gene: TRBV19; j_gene: TRBJ1-1; d_gene: -; CDR3aa: CASSINRQGNTEAFF; CDR3nt: TGTGCCAGTAGTATAAACAGGCAGGGGAACACTGAAGCTTTCTTT
abundance: -; v_gene: TRBV3-1/TRBV3-2; j_gene: TRBJ2-3; d_gene: -; CDR3aa: CASSQQYGSEQYF; CDR3nt: TGTGCCAGCAGCCAACAGTATGGCAGCGAGCAGTATTTT
abundance: once; v_gene: TRBV6-2/TRBV6-3; j_gene: TRBJ2-5; d_gene: -; CDR3aa: CASSSRGTQYF; CDR3nt: TGTGCCAGCAGTTCTCGGGGGACCCAGTACTTC
abundance: -; v_gene: TRBV11-2; j_gene: TRBJ1-1; d_gene: -; CDR3aa: CASSRSLPGSNTEAFF; CDR3nt: TGTGCCAGCAGCCGCTCCCTGCCCGGCAGTAACACTGAAGCTTTCTTT
abundance: -; v_gene: TRBV7-3; j_gene: TRBJ1-1; d_gene: TRBD1; CDR3aa: CASSLTVDSGGRTEAFF; CDR3nt: TGTGCCAGCAGCTTAACGGTAGATTCAGGGGGAAGGACTGAAGCTTTCTTT
abundance: -; v_gene: TRBV19; j_gene: TRBJ1-1; d_gene: TRBD1; CDR3aa: CASSETGTGFKAQAFF; CDR3nt: TGTGCCAGTAGTGAAACCGGGACAGGGTTTAAGGCGCAAGCTTTCTTT